This section outlines one T cell receptor (beta chain) sequence together with its context. This entry is derived from a study of blood T cell repertoires in COVID-19. CDR1 and CDR2 (germline): LNHDA, SQIVND (reference sequence). CDR3 length equals 14 residues. The V end was cut by 4 bases, the J end by 4 bases, with 13 bases between. Authors' processing steps: For nucleated cells, counts were estimated from reference gene primer amplification. Clones were read by immunoSEQ multiplex PCR, and TCRdb kept only the in-frame ones, dropping some. D and trimming were read from the DNA, whereas the V and J calls and clone size are those reported in that table. Of more than 95,000 clones in the sample, about 80% were seen once.

The clonotype originates from a man aged 35 to 55 with active or convalescent COVID-19. The rearrangement links TRBV19 to TRBJ1-1; D possibly corresponds to TRBD1 (6 bases). The material sequenced was peripheral blood. The CDR3 reads CASSTSGDGTEAFF. Here the CDR3 DNA reads TGTGCCAGTAGTACCTCAGGGGATGGCACTGAAGCTTTCTTT. The full variable domain, in which reference TRBV19 and TRBJ1-1 provide the parts outside the CDR3, is DGGITQSPKYLFRKEGQNVTLSCEQNLNHDAMYWYRQDPGQGLRLIYYSQIVNDFQKGDIAEGYSVSREKKESFPLTVTSAQKNPTAFYLCASSTSGDGTEAFFGQGTRLTVV.